The next 18 T cell receptor beta chains were all read from a single sample in a study of OX40 agonist ivuxolimab in advanced cancers. The method was immunoSEQ multiplex PCR; TCRdb's version includes in-frame clones alone and lacks a portion of them. The sample yields some 87,000 clones, approximately 91% seen once. Sequenced material: CD4+ or CD8+ T cells sorted from blood, taken in a trial of the OX40 agonist ivuxolimab. All receptors derive from an adult with an advanced solid tumor such as melanoma, head and neck, liver or kidney cancer.

The chain has TRBV25-1 and TRBJ1-2; the match to TRBD1 covers 8 bases. Unmatched junction bases numbered 8, after V lost 1 base and J lost 7 bases. Germline loops: CDR1 MGHDK, CDR2 SYGVNS. The CDR3 runs to 15 residues. The CDR3 is CASSEWGQGAGGYTF. The DNA for the CDR3 is TGTGCCAGCAGTGAATGGGGTCAGGGGGCAGGTGGCTACACCTTC.

The V gene is TRBV15, the J gene TRBJ2-1, with 9 bases matching TRBD2. V was pared by 2 bases and J by 8 bases, with 13 bases of the junction left unmatched. CDR3 length: 17 amino acids. Germline assignment: CDR1 LNHNV and CDR2 YYDKDF (reference sequence). Here the CDR3 DNA reads TGTGCCACCAGCAGAAACATCTGGGGTAGCGGGAGTTATGAGCAGTTCTTC. It codes for CATSRNIWGSGSYEQFF.

J is TRBJ1-1 and V is TRBV18; a weak D match, TRBD1 (5 bases). CDR3 length: 16 residues. Between the trimmed V and J ends, which lost 2 bases and 2 bases, there was a span of 15 bases. Looked up from germline, CDR1 is KGHSH and CDR2 is LQKENI. The CDR3 here is CASSPSGSGLNTEAFF. The CDR3 DNA follows: TGTGCCAGCTCACCAAGCGGGTCAGGGCTAAACACTGAAGCTTTCTTT.

J is TRBJ1-2 and V is TRBV5-1; 8 bases align to TRBD1. This CDR3 comprises 14 residues. The V and J ends lost 4 bases and 3 bases, in that order; junction bases with no gene match: 5. CDR1 is SGHRS and CDR2 is YFSETQ in the germline V gene. CDR3 coding DNA: TGCGCCAGCAGCCCCGGACAGGGCTACTATGGCTACACCTTC. Its translation: CASSPGQGYYGYTF.

J is TRBJ1-1 and V is TRBV6-6; unclear D gene. The germline gives CDR1 MNHNY, CDR2 SVGAGI (reference sequence). The CDR3 totals 14 residues. Between the trimmed V and J ends, which lost 2 bases and 6 bases, there was a span of 13 bases. The CDR3 here is CASSYPRAGAEAFF. The CDR3 DNA follows: TGTGCCAGCAGTTACCCCCGTGCGGGTGCTGAAGCTTTCTTT.

V is TRBV5-1 and J is TRBJ2-5, with D perhaps TRBD1 or TRBD2 (5 bases each). The CDR3 loop spans 15 amino acids. Germline CDR1 and CDR2: SGHRS and YFSETQ. With 4 bases removed from V and 4 bases from J, the gap between germline ends came to 17 bases. DNA of the CDR3: TGCGCCAGCAGCACCTCGTCAGGGCGGGCAGAGACCCAGTACTTC. Its protein is CASSTSSGRAETQYF.

The chain couples TRBV6-1 to TRBJ2-3; 10 bases line up with TRBD2. The CDR3 totals 16 residues. The trim removed 4 bases at V and 2 bases at J, leaving 6 bases unmatched. Germline loops: CDR1 MNHNS, CDR2 SASEGT. Here the CDR3 DNA reads TGTGCCAGCAGTGCTAGCGGGGGTGCTTTCACAGATACGCAGTATTTT. Translated: CASSASGGAFTDTQYF.

The chain has TRBV7-2 and TRBJ1-4; 9 nucleotides agree with TRBD1. The CDR3 is 15 amino acids. The trim removed 2 bases at V and 8 bases at J, leaving 6 bases unmatched. The germline CDR1 and CDR2 sequences are SGHTA and FQGNSA. The chain's CDR3 is CASSLTGTGLEKLFF. The CDR3 DNA reads as TGTGCCAGCAGCTTAACCGGGACAGGGCTCGAAAAACTGTTTTTT.

This chain connects TRBV12-5 to TRBJ1-5; 9 bases line up with TRBD1. V gave up 1 base and J gave up 7 bases; unmatched junction bases: 5. The CDR3 consists of 15 residues. CDR1 is LGHNT, CDR2 FRNRAP, per germline. CDR3 sequence reads: CASGLDTGGQQPQHF. CDR3 sequence (DNA): TGTGCTAGTGGTTTGGACACAGGGGGCCAGCAGCCCCAGCATTTT.

In its sample, this clone was seen a few times. The rearrangement uses TRBV27 and TRBJ2-6; 12 bases are shared with TRBD2. Trimming took 5 bases from V and 0 from J; bases not matched to a gene: 2. The germline CDR1 and CDR2 sequences are MNHEY and SMNVEV (reference sequence). This CDR3 contains 17 residues. The CDR3 DNA is TGTGCCAGCAGTCCTAGCGGGGGGGCCTCTGGGGCCAACGTCCTGACTTTC. Amino acids: CASSPSGGASGANVLTF.

The chain employs TRBV11-2 and TRBJ1-2; D is undetermined. With 0 bases removed from V and 2 bases from J, the gap between germline ends came to 13 bases. The CDR3 consists of 16 residues. CDR1 is SGHAT, CDR2 FQNNGV, per germline. The CDR3 sequence: CASSLELDTGNYGYTF. Here the CDR3 DNA reads TGTGCCAGCAGCTTAGAGCTTGATACGGGAAACTATGGCTACACCTTC.

The J gene is TRBJ2-3, the V gene TRBV5-1, with D tentatively TRBD2 (5 bases). Trimming removed 1 base from V and 4 bases from J, with 13 bases in between. This CDR3 spans 15 amino acids. Germline CDR1 is SGHRS and CDR2 is YFSETQ. In nucleotides, the CDR3 is TGCGCCAGCAGCTTGAGGCTAGCCTCCGCAGATACGCAGTATTTT. Protein: CASSLRLASADTQYF.

This clone is a singleton in its sample. The rearrangement uses TRBV4-1 and TRBJ1-2; D remains unclear. Trimming took 0 bases from V and 8 from J, leaving 10 bases between them. Germline CDR1 MGHRA, CDR2 YSYEKL. The CDR3 runs to 13 residues. The CDR3 protein is CASSQEMGGGYTF. CDR3 nucleotides: TGCGCCAGCAGCCAAGAAATGGGCGGGGGCTACACCTTC.

V usage is TRBV7-8 and J usage is TRBJ1-2, with D perhaps matching TRBD1 (5 bases). The V end lost 4 bases, the J end lost 4 bases, and 10 bases lay between the germline ends. This CDR3 is built from 13 residues. Germline CDR1 and CDR2: SGHVS and FQNEAQ. For the CDR3, the DNA is TGTGCCAGCAGCTCGGGACGGAGCTATGGCTACACCTTC. Its protein product is CASSSGRSYGYTF.

The CDR3: CASSFHRKSSYNEQFF. The CDR3 bases are TGTGCCAGCAGCTTCCACAGGAAAAGCTCCTACAATGAGCAGTTCTTC. The chain combines TRBV9 with TRBJ2-1, with D possibly matching TRBD1 (5 bases). V was pared by 4 bases and J by 0 bases, with 14 bases between. This CDR3 contains 16 residues. CDR1 and CDR2 from the germline V gene are SGDLS and YYNGEE.

Of note for this clone: This sample includes further DNA sequences coding for the same CDR3. The rearrangement uses TRBV6-5 and TRBJ2-7, with 9 bases matching TRBD1. V lost 0 bases to trimming and J lost 3 bases; unmatched junction nucleotides: 3. The length of the CDR3 is 15 residues. Germline V CDR1 and CDR2: MNHEY, SVGAGI. The CDR3 DNA reads TGTGCCAGCAGTTACTCTGGACAGGGGAGCTACGAGCAGTACTTC. This gives the protein CASSYSGQGSYEQYF.

This chain connects TRBV5-1 to TRBJ1-1; unclear D gene. Germline V CDR1 and CDR2: SGHRS, YFSETQ. Trimming left V 4 bases short and J 5 bases short, with 18 bases between. The CDR3 has 15 amino acids. As DNA, the CDR3 is TGCGCCAGCAGCCTCCCGACACAAGATGGGACTGAAGCTTTCTTT. It yields the protein CASSLPTQDGTEAFF.

The chain has TRBV6-5 and TRBJ1-6; no firm D call. CDR3 length equals 15 residues. The germline CDR1 and CDR2 sequences are MNHEY and SVGAGI. V lost 0 bases, J lost 7 bases, and 10 bases lay in between. CDR3 loop: CASSYSITGNSPLHF. The CDR3 DNA sequence: TGTGCCAGCAGTTACTCGATCACCGGGAATTCACCCCTCCACTTT.